The 11 T cell receptor beta chains listed next were all sequenced from one sample in a study of T cell responses to AZD1222 COVID-19 vaccine (dated by TCRdb to about 2021). Read against the paper, the sample's time point label means: about 28 days (+/-7) after the second vaccine dose. To prepare the library, the immunoSEQ multiplex PCR assay was applied. This is the immuneACCESS table as TCRdb keeps it, with only in-frame sequences that have V and J called. A part of the clones is gone; compared with another copy, unresolved V genes explain less than half, and the rest is unexplained. In this sample the table shows about 42,000 clones, approximately 83% of which occur a single time. The top ten hold over 15% of the sample. Specimen: peripheral blood, collected 28 days after the second AZD1222 dose. The receptors were gathered from an adult who received the AZD1222 COVID-19 vaccine.

The CDR3 reads CASTATGAPYEQYF. In DNA form, the CDR3 reads TGTGCCAGTACCGCGACAGGGGCTCCCTACGAGCAGTACTTC. The V and J genes are TRBV19 and TRBJ2-7, with 8 bases that match TRBD1. This CDR3 contains 14 residues. Per germline, CDR1 LNHDA and CDR2 SQIVND (reference sequence). With V trimmed by 7 bases and J by 2 bases, 7 bases remained unmatched.

The CDR3 is CASSRRGGPNTGELFF. The CDR3 bases are TGTGCCAGCAGCCGCCGGGGCGGTCCGAACACCGGGGAGCTGTTTTTT. V is TRBV3-1 (or the pseudogene TRBV3-2) and J is TRBJ2-2; D possibly matches TRBD1 or TRBD2 (5 bases each). The V and J ends lost 4 bases and 0 bases respectively, with 12 bases between them. Germline V gene lookup returns CDR1 LGHDT and CDR2 YNNKEL (reference sequence). This CDR3 has 16 amino acids.

J is TRBJ1-6 and V is TRBV7-9, with 8 positions matching TRBD1. The germline CDR1 and CDR2 sequences are SEHNR and FQNEAQ (reference sequence). The CDR3 length is 14 residues. After removal of 8 bases from V and 9 bases from J, the junction contained 9 bases not matched to a gene. Here the CDR3 reads CASDGQGSSSPLHF. CDR3 coding DNA: TGTGCCAGCGACGGACAGGGTAGTTCTTCACCCCTCCACTTT.

The chain uses TRBV19 and TRBJ2-5, with 8 bases identical to TRBD1. V lost 5 bases to trimming and J lost 5 bases; unmatched junction nucleotides: 13. The CDR3 is made up of 16 amino acids. Germline CDR1 and CDR2: LNHDA and SQIVND (reference sequence). As DNA, the CDR3 is TGTGCCAGTAGTTTAAGGCTCGGGACAGGCTATGAGACCCAGTACTTC. It codes for CASSLRLGTGYETQYF. Together with reference TRBV19 and TRBJ2-5, the CDR3 gives the full variable domain: DGGITQSPKYLFRKEGQNVTLSCEQNLNHDAMYWYRQDPGQGLRLIYYSQIVNDFQKGDIAEGYSVSREKKESFPLTVTSAQKNPTAFYLCASSLRLGTGYETQYFGPGTRLLVL.

This chain joins TRBV10-3 and TRBJ2-7; D not resolved. The V gene's germline CDR1 is ENHRY and CDR2 SYGVKD. This CDR3 has 11 amino acids. Trimming took off 3 bases at V and 6 bases at J, with 6 bases between the two ends. CDR3 DNA: TGTGCCATCAGTGAAGGGCCCGAGCAGTACTTC. Translating it yields CAISEGPEQYF.

This chain joins TRBV18 and TRBJ2-7; 9 nucleotides match TRBD1. The CDR3 is made up of 15 amino acids. Trimming at V came to 4 bases and at J to 2 bases, leaving 6 bases not matched to a gene. The germline gives CDR1 KGHSH, CDR2 LQKENI. In DNA, the CDR3 is TGTGCCAGCTCACTGGGGACAGGGCTCCCCTACGAGCAGTACTTC. Encoded protein: CASSLGTGLPYEQYF.

The chain couples TRBV6-6 to TRBJ2-6; 10 bases are shared with TRBD1. Looked up from germline, CDR1 is MNHNY and CDR2 is SVGAGI (reference sequence). CDR3 length: 16 amino acids. J lost 0 bases, V lost 11 bases, and 7 bases had no gene match. The CDR3 DNA reads TGTGCCGTTCGGGACAGGGGAGGCTCTGGGGCCAACGTCCTGACTTTC. This translates into CAVRDRGGSGANVLTF.

The V and J genes are TRBV19 and TRBJ2-2; D unresolved. The V gene lost 8 bases and the J gene lost 2 bases, with 9 bases spanning the gap. Germline values: CDR1 LNHDA, CDR2 SQIVND (reference sequence). The CDR3 totals 13 residues. The CDR3 loop is CASRSVNTGELFF. As DNA, the CDR3 is TGTGCCAGTCGGTCAGTAAACACCGGGGAGCTGTTTTTT.

This clone was detected once. The V gene is TRBV7-6, the J gene TRBJ2-7; 10 bases map to TRBD1. The germline gives CDR1 SGHVS, CDR2 FNYEAQ. V trimming: 4 bases; J trimming: 3 bases; junction bases outside the gene matches: 12. This CDR3 comprises 17 residues. The CDR3 nucleotides read TGTGCCAGCAGCTCTCATCGGGACAGGGGCACGAACTACGAGCAGTACTTC. Translating gives CASSSHRDRGTNYEQYF.

The count of this clone is one. This chain uses TRBV7-2 with TRBJ1-1, with D perhaps TRBD1 (5 bases). The CDR3 covers 12 residues. Germline loops: CDR1 SGHTA, CDR2 FQGNSA. Trimming stripped 1 base from V and 11 bases from J, with 11 bases between. CDR3 coding DNA: TGTGCCAGCAGCTTAGGTGGGGGATATGCTTTCTTT. Translating it yields CASSLGGGYAFF. Using reference TRBV7-2 and TRBJ1-1 for the parts outside the CDR3, the full variable domain is GAGVSQSPSNKVTEKGKDVELRCDPISGHTALYWYRQSLGQGLEFLIYFQGNSAPDKSGLPSDRFSAERTGGSVSTLTIQRTQQEDSAVYLCASSLGGGYAFFGQGTRLTVV.

CDR3 amino acids: CASSPLVLSLQPYEQYF. The CDR3 nucleotides are TGTGCCAGCAGTCCCCTTGTATTAAGTCTCCAACCCTACGAGCAGTACTTC. The V call is TRBV2, the J call TRBJ2-7; no clear D gene. This CDR3 has 17 residues. V was shortened by 5 bases and J by 2 bases, with 22 bases between the two germline ends. CDR1 and CDR2 (germline): SNHLY, FYNNEI.